The clone carrying this T cell receptor (beta chain) has more than one count but fewer than ten. TCR beta CDR3 regions came from multiplex PCR with 32 forward V and 13 reverse J primers. A single record per CDR3 protein comes from TCRdb applying MiXCR to the multiplex PCR reads. This table holds more than 9,500 distinct CDR3 sequences, approximately 20% found once. Template was bulk tumor genomic DNA, 600 to 650 ng per sample. Each primary tumor yielded several biopsies, collected far apart from one another at surgery. Surgery that was curative in intent was performed on patients with untreated, newly diagnosed non-small cell lung cancer. The sample comes from a study of immune heterogeneity within non-small cell lung tumors. The V end was cut by 2 bases, the J end by 4 bases, with 12 bases between. This CDR3 is built from 14 residues. Germline loops: CDR1 SQVTM, CDR2 ANQGSEA.

This clonotype originated in a man aged 60 to 75 with non-small cell lung cancer. The chain couples TRBV29-1 to TRBJ2-1; tentatively, D is TRBD2 (5 bases). The source material was lung tumor tissue. CDR3 residues: CSVETTGKYNEQFF. CDR3 coding DNA: TGCAGCGTTGAAACGACGGGAAAATACAATGAGCAGTTCTTC.